These T cell receptor beta chains were read from a single sample in a study of OX40 agonist ivuxolimab in advanced cancers. The table came from immunoSEQ multiplex PCR; TCRdb's copy has only in-frame clones and leaves some out. The sample includes more than 10,000 clones, roughly 88% of them seen just once. The starting material was CD4+ or CD8+ T cells sorted from blood, obtained in a trial of the OX40 agonist ivuxolimab. Receptors originate from an adult with an advanced solid tumor such as melanoma, head and neck, liver or kidney cancer. CDR3s include the opening cysteine and the closing phenylalanine or tryptophan.

>TRBV6-6|TRBJ2-7|12
CASSTSRGEQYF
>TRBV6-1|TRBJ2-2|14
CASSEAGDTGELFF
>TRBV7-2|TRBJ2-7|15
CASSLMSGRGYEQYF
>TRBV5-1|TRBJ1-3|16
CASSPEQGATGNTIYF
>TRBV5-1|TRBJ2-1|15
CASSSLGTAGDEQFF
>TRBV6-1|TRBJ1-5|15
CASRKDRQGDQPQHF
>TRBV19|TRBJ2-7|15
CASSIGSGPTYEQYF
>TRBV6-1|TRBJ2-7|13
CASGQGESYEQYF
>TRBV7-2|TRBJ1-2|15
CASSRDSFTNYGYTF
>TRBV9|TRBJ2-2|15
CASSPHPDYTGELFF
>TRBV4-2|TRBJ2-3|18
CASSQRGASGPSTDTQYF
>TRBV7-9|-|14
CASSLATGRDEQYF
>TRBV4-1|TRBJ2-1|17
CASSPTAGTGFRNEQFF
>TRBV9|TRBJ2-7|16
CASSETGTSGSYEQYF
>TRBV28|TRBJ2-1|13
CASGPGNHNEQFF
>TRBV29-1|TRBJ2-7|12
CSVSGTSYEQYF
>TRBV19|TRBJ2-2|16
CASSDGSFANTGELFF
>TRBV5-6|TRBJ1-1|12
CASSLASTEAFF
>TRBV4-1|TRBJ2-2|13
CASSPWNTGELFF
>TRBV2|TRBJ2-2|16
CASRGTAGEITGELFF
>TRBV7-9|TRBJ2-1|15
CASSSPGQGYNEQFF
>TRBV7-9|TRBJ2-1|13
CASSNQGDNEQFF
>TRBV7-2|TRBJ2-5|14
CASSLGQNEKTQYF
>TRBV30|TRBJ2-1|11
CASRSYNEQFF
>TRBV6-1|TRBJ1-1|16
CASSEHLGTGNTEAFF
>TRBV6-4|TRBJ2-6|16
CASSETGQDGANVLTF
>TRBV29-1|TRBJ2-5|12
CSAGTEGETQYF
>TRBV6-1|TRBJ2-1|17
CASSELGGGQGYNEQFF
>TRBV19|TRBJ1-2|15
CASSIGQLGGYGYTF
>TRBV11-2|TRBJ2-3|15
CASSLARTSTDTQYF
>TRBV11-2|TRBJ2-3|15
CASSLYGRGTDTQYF
>TRBV27|TRBJ2-2|13
CASSPLNTGELFF
>TRBV4-3|TRBJ2-2|13
CASSQDRAGELFF
>TRBV4-1|TRBJ1-1|18
CASSQTDQGGGKNTEAFF
>TRBV7-9|TRBJ2-3|17
CASSLRRSGTGTDTQYF
>TRBV10-2|TRBJ2-1|14
CASSESGSGDEQFF
>TRBV28|TRBJ1-3|14
CASIGGIGGDTIYF
>TRBV5-5|TRBJ2-7|14
CASSFVLAAYEQYF
>TRBV30|TRBJ2-1|15
CAWTGSGRANNEQFF
>TRBV5-4|TRBJ2-3|14
CASELAGGPDTQYF
>TRBV28|TRBJ2-3|15
CASSSPAGIADTQYF
>TRBV2|TRBJ2-7|13
CASSEDGNYEQYF
>TRBV14|TRBJ2-7|15
CASSQGAGGPYEQYF
>TRBV19|TRBJ1-2|14
CASNSGGFNLGYTF
>TRBV19|TRBJ2-7|14
CASSIDAGTYEQYF
>TRBV27|TRBJ2-1|14
CASSLTGAYNEQFF
>TRBV27|TRBJ2-7|13
CASSLGLYYEQYF
>TRBV19|TRBJ2-3|15
CASSISAGFTDTQYF
>TRBV7-9|TRBJ2-1|13
CASSSTPGGEQFF
>TRBV10-3|TRBJ2-1|16
CAISDSGLAGYNEQFF
>TRBV27|TRBJ1-5|14
CASSLGGGHQPQHF
>TRBV28|TRBJ2-2|19
CASSFGAGRDREITGELFF
>TRBV27|TRBJ2-7|14
CASSLSLGTYEQYF
>TRBV19|TRBJ1-5|12
CASSIIAQPQHF